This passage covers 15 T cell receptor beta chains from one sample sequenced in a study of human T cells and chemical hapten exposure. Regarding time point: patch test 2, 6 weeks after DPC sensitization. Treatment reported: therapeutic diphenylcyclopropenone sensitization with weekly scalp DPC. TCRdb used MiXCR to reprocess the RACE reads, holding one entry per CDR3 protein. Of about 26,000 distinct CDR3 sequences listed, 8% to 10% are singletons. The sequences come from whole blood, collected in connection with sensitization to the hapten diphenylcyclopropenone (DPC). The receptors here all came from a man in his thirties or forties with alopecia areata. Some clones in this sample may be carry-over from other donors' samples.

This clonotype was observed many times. The CDR3 loop is CASSLYLAFVHEEQFF. In DNA form, the CDR3 reads TGTGCCAGCAGTTTATATCTAGCCTTCGTGCACGAAGAGCAGTTCTTC. The V gene is TRBV6-5, the J gene TRBJ2-1, with D tentatively TRBD2 (5 bases). Between the trimmed V and J ends, which lost 4 bases and 10 bases, there was a span of 23 bases. The CDR3 extends over 16 amino acids. Germline CDR1 MNHEY, CDR2 SVGAGI.

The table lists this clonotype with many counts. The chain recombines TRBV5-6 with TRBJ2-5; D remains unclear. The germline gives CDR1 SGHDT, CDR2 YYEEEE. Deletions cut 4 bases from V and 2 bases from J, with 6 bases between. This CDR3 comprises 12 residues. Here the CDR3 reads CASSVGQETQYF. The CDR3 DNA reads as TGTGCCAGCAGCGTAGGACAAGAGACCCAGTACTTC.

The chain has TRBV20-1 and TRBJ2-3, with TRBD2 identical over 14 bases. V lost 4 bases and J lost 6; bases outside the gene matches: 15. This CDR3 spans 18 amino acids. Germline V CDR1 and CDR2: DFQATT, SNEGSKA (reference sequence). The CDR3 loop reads CSATAGTSGGAPGDTQYF. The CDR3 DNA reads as TGCAGTGCTACCGCCGGGACTAGCGGGGGAGCCCCGGGGGATACGCAGTATTTT.

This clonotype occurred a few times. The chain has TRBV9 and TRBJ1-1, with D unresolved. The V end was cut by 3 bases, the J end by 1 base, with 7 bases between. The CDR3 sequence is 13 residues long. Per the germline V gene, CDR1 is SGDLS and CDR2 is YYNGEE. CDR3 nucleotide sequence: TGTGCCAGCAGCGGTCTCTGGAACACTGAAGCTTTCTTT. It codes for CASSGLWNTEAFF.

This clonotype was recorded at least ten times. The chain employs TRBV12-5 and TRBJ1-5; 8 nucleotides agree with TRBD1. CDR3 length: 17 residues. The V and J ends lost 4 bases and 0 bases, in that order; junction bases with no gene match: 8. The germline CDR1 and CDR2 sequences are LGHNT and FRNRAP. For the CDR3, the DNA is TGTGCTAGTGGTTCCGGACAGGGCTTGGGTAGCAATCAGCCCCAGCATTTT. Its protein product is CASGSGQGLGSNQPQHF.

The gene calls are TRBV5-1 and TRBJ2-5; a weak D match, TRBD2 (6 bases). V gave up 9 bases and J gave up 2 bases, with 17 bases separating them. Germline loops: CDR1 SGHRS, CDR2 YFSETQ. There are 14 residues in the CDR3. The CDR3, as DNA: TGCGCCACCACGGCGGGACGGCGACAAGAGACCCAGTACTTC. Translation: CATTAGRRQETQYF. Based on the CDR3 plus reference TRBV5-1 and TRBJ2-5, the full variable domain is KAGVTQTPRYLIKTRGQQVTLSCSPISGHRSVSWYQQTPGQGLQFLFEYFSETQRNKGNFPGRFSGRQFSNSRSEMNVSTLELGDSALYLCATTAGRRQETQYFGPGTRLLVL.

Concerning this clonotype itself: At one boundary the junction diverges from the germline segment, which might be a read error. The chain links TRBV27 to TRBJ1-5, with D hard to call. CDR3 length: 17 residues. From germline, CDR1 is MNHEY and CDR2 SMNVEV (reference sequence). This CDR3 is CASSLEGPAYSNQPQHF. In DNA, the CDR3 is TGTGCTAGCAGTTTGGAAGGACCCGCCTATAGCAATCAGCCCCAGCATTTT.

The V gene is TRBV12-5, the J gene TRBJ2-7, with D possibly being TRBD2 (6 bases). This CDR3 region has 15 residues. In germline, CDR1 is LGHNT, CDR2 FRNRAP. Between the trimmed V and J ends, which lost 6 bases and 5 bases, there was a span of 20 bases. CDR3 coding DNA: TGTGCTAGTGGCCAAACGAGGGACTGGCGGAACGAGCAGTACTTC. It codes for CASGQTRDWRNEQYF.

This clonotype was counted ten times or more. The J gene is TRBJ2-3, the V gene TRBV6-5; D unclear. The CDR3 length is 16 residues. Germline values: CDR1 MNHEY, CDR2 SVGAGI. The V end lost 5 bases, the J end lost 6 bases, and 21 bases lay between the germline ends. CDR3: CASSPRRTGSPDTQYF. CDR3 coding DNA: TGTGCCAGCAGTCCGAGAAGGACCGGTTCGCCCGATACGCAGTATTTT.

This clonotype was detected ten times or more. CDR3 nucleotides: TGTGCCAGCAGCCAAGAGGCTTCAGGGGCTATGAACACTGAAGCTTTCTTT. It encodes CASSQEASGAMNTEAFF. V usage is TRBV3-1 and J usage is TRBJ1-1; D perhaps matches TRBD1 (6 bases). This CDR3 has 17 residues. Germline assignment: CDR1 LGHDT and CDR2 YNNKEL (reference sequence). Trimming removed 0 bases from V and 0 bases from J, with 14 bases in between.

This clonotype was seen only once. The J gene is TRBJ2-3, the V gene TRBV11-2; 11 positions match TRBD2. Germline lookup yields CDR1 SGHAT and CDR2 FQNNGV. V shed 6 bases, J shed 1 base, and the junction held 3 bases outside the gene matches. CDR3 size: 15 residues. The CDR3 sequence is CASRKTSGGTDTQYF. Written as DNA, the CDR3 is TGTGCCAGCAGGAAGACTAGCGGGGGCACAGATACGCAGTATTTT. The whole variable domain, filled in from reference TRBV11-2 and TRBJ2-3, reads EAGVAQSPRYKIIEKRQSVAFWCNPISGHATLYWYQQILGQGPKLLIQFQNNGVVDDSQLPKDRFSAERLKGVDSTLKIQPAKLEDSAVYLCASRKTSGGTDTQYFGPGTRLTVL.

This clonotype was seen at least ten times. The CDR3 loop reads CASSLESGARNSPLHF. CDR3 nucleotides: TGTGCCAGCAGCTTAGAGTCAGGGGCGCGTAATTCACCCCTCCACTTT. The chain joins TRBV7-2 to TRBJ1-6, with D possibly matching TRBD1 (6 bases). This CDR3 is built from 16 residues. In germline, CDR1 is SGHTA, CDR2 FQGNSA. V shed 1 base and J shed 6 bases, with 13 bases lying between them.

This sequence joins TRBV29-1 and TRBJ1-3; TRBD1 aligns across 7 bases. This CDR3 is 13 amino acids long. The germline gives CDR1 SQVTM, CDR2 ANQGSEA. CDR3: CGWGTEPGNTIYF. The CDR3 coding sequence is TGCGGGTGGGGGACAGAACCTGGAAACACCATATATTTT.

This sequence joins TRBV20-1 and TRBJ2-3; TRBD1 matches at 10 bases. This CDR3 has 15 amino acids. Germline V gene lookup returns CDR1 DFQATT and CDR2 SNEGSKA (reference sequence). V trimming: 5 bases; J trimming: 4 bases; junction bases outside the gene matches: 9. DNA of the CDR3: TGCAGTGCTGGATCGACAGGGGGCGCGGCAGATACGCAGTATTTT. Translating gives CSAGSTGGAADTQYF.

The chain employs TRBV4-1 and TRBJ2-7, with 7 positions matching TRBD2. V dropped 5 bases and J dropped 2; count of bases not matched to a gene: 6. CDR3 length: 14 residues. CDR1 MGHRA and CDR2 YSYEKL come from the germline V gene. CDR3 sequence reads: CASSSGLGPYEQYF. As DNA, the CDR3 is TGCGCCAGCAGCTCTGGACTAGGTCCCTACGAGCAGTACTTC.